These 3 T cell receptor beta chains were all obtained from the same sample, sequenced in a study of control samples from healthy donors and cancer patients. Sequencing used immunoSEQ multiplex PCR; TCRdb keeps in-frame clones, though not all of them. The sample shows about 170,000 clones, around 91% of them seen only once. The sequenced sample was blood. The receptors come from a woman aged 25-40 years in good health.

The genes are TRBV28 and TRBJ2-1; D call uncertain. CDR1 and CDR2 from the germline V gene are MDHEN and SYDVKM. The CDR3 spans 15 residues. V shed 2 bases and J shed 0 bases, with 8 bases lying between them. CDR3 amino acids: CASSLTLSSYNEQFF. DNA for the CDR3: TGTGCCAGCAGTTTAACACTTTCCTCCTACAATGAGCAGTTCTTC.

V gene TRBV5-4 combines with J gene TRBJ1-1, with D unresolved. V lost 0 bases to trimming and J lost 0 bases, with 9 bases between them. This CDR3 is 15 amino acids long. CDR1 is SGHNT and CDR2 is YYREEE in the germline V gene (reference sequence). The CDR3 here is CASSLGGGVNTEAFF. In nucleotides, the CDR3 is TGTGCCAGCAGCTTGGGGGGTGGGGTGAACACTGAAGCTTTCTTT.

This clone occurred once. The chain joins TRBV30 to TRBJ2-5; 8 bases align to TRBD1. Trimming took 5 bases from V and 4 from J; bases not matched to a gene: 3. CDR1 is GTSNPN, CDR2 SVGIG, per germline (reference sequence). The CDR3 contains 12 residues. CDR3 protein: CAWGQGRETQYF. The CDR3 DNA sequence: TGTGCCTGGGGACAGGGAAGAGAGACCCAGTACTTC.